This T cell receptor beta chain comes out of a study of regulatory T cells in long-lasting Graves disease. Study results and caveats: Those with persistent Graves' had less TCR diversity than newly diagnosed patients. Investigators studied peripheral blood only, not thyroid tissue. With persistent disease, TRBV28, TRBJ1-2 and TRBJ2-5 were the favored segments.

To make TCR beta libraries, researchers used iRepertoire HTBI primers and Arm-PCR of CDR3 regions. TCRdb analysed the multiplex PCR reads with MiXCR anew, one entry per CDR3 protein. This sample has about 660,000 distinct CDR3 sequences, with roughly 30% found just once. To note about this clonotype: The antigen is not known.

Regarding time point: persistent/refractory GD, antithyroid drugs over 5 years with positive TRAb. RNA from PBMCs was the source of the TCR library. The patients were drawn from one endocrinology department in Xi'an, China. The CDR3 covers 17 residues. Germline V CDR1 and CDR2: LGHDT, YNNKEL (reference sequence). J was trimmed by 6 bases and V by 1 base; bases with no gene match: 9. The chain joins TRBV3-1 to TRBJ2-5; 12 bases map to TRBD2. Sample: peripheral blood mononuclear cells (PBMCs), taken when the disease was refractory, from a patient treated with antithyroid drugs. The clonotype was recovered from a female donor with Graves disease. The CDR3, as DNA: TGTGCCAGCAGCCAAGTGCCTAGCGGGAGGGAGGGAAAGACCCAGTACTTC. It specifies CASSQVPSGREGKTQYF.